Shown below are 30 T cell receptor beta chains from a single sample sequenced in a study of beta chain features in type 1 diabetes. Study results and limitations: Type 1 diabetes patients had moderately but significantly shorter TCRB CDR3s in all four CD4+ subsets.

Isolated RNA was reverse transcribed in full, so expressed TCRB transcripts were sequenced. Data came from immunoSEQ multiplex PCR; TCRdb stores just in-frame clones and leaves some out. The repertoire has about 340,000 clones, roughly 14% of them found once; the top ten carry approximately 0.016%. Antigen specificity for these receptors is unknown. Sequenced: naive CD4+ T cells from blood. The receptor set was obtained from a woman between 18 and 29 years old with type 1 diabetes.

This clone was counted a few times. The chain is built from TRBV11-2 and TRBJ2-3, with D hard to call. With 5 bases removed from V and 3 bases from J, the gap between germline ends came to 6 bases. CDR1 is SGHAT, CDR2 FQNNGV, per germline. The CDR3 has 12 amino acids. The CDR3 DNA is TGTGCCAGCAGCCCCCATACAGATACGCAGTATTTT. Amino acids: CASSPHTDTQYF.

This clone has more than one count but fewer than ten. The chain recombines TRBV9 with TRBJ2-6; tentative D call: TRBD2 (5 bases). V gave up 0 bases and J gave up 4 bases, with 8 bases separating them. The germline CDR1 and CDR2 sequences are SGDLS and YYNGEE. The CDR3 sequence is 15 residues long. The chain's CDR3 is CASSVVGSGANVLTF. The CDR3 DNA follows: TGTGCCAGCAGCGTAGTAGGGAGCGGGGCCAACGTCCTGACTTTC.

This clone was seen a few times. The chain employs TRBV5-6 and TRBJ2-7; 7 bases agree with TRBD1. The CDR3 consists of 13 residues. From germline, CDR1 is SGHDT and CDR2 YYEEEE. V was pared by 4 bases and J by 4 bases, with 5 bases of the junction left unmatched. Written as DNA, the CDR3 is TGTGCCAGCAGCCGGGACAGAGCTTACGAGCAGTACGTC. Translating gives CASSRDRAYEQYV.

The CDR3 DNA reads as TGTGCCACCAGCATGGCAGGGCTCATCTATGGCTACACCTTC. Its translation is CATSMAGLIYGYTF. The rearrangement links TRBV15 to TRBJ1-2; the D gene is possibly TRBD1 (5 bases). This CDR3 is 14 amino acids long. Trimming took 4 bases from V and 4 from J, leaving 13 bases between them. Germline V CDR1 and CDR2: LNHNV, YYDKDF (reference sequence).

This rearrangement joins TRBV19 to TRBJ2-1, with TRBD1 as a possible D gene (6 bases). CDR3 length equals 14 residues. The germline gives CDR1 LNHDA, CDR2 SQIVND (reference sequence). Deletions cut 8 bases from V and 5 bases from J, with 16 bases between. The CDR3 DNA sequence: TGTGCCAGTCAAGGACAGTTTTTTGACAATGAGCAGTTCTTC. Translation: CASQGQFFDNEQFF.

This clone was picked up a small number of times. The chain couples TRBV2 to TRBJ2-7; unclear D gene. This CDR3 is 14 amino acids long. Trimming removed 4 bases at V and 3 bases at J, with 13 bases between. The germline CDR1 and CDR2 sequences are SNHLY and FYNNEI. CDR3 amino acids: CASSGLETNYEQYV. The CDR3 DNA is TGTGCCAGCAGTGGACTCGAGACCAACTACGAGCAGTACGTC.

This clone was detected only a few times. Here the CDR3 DNA reads TGTGCCAGCAGCTTATCGCTGACAGGGGGTCCCAATAGCAATCAGCCCCAGCATTTT. This translates into CASSLSLTGGPNSNQPQHF. V is TRBV7-9 and J is TRBJ1-5; the match to TRBD1 covers 9 bases. CDR1 is SEHNR and CDR2 is FQNEAQ in the germline V gene (reference sequence). V shed 2 bases, J shed 0 bases, and the junction held 11 bases outside the gene matches. CDR3 size: 19 residues.

This clone came up a few times. V is TRBV11-2 and J is TRBJ2-1; D remains ambiguous. This CDR3 is 13 amino acids long. Germline V gene sequence: CDR1 SGHAT, CDR2 FQNNGV. V shed 0 bases and J shed 4 bases, with 4 bases lying between them. CDR3 sequence (DNA): TGTGCCAGCAGCTTAGACAATTACAATGAGCAGTTCTTC. Its protein is CASSLDNYNEQFF. Using reference TRBV11-2 and TRBJ2-1 for the parts outside the CDR3, the full variable domain is EAGVAQSPRYKIIEKRQSVAFWCNPISGHATLYWYQQILGQGPKLLIQFQNNGVVDDSQLPKDRFSAERLKGVDSTLKIQPAKLEDSAVYLCASSLDNYNEQFFGPGTRLTVL.

This clone was seen more than once but under ten times. In DNA, the CDR3 is TGCGCCAGCAGCTCGCCGGACAATGAGCAGTTCTTC. Encoded protein: CASSSPDNEQFF. The chain links TRBV5-1 to TRBJ2-1; D is unresolved. From germline, CDR1 is SGHRS and CDR2 YFSETQ. V lost 3 bases and J lost 5, with 6 bases in between. The CDR3 is 12 amino acids.

The gene calls are TRBV29-1 and TRBJ2-3; 8 nucleotides align to TRBD2. This CDR3 spans 14 amino acids. The junction had 9 bases not matched to a gene; V was cut back by 4 bases and J by 6 bases. Germline V gene sequence: CDR1 SQVTM, CDR2 ANQGSEA. Here the CDR3 reads CSVGSIGRGDTQYF. The CDR3 DNA reads as TGCAGCGTTGGGTCCATCGGGAGGGGCGATACGCAGTATTTT.

Notes on this clone: Distinct nucleotide sequences in the sample also encode this CDR3. This chain links TRBV10-3 with TRBJ2-2; TRBD1 matches 10 bases. J gave up 5 bases and V 5 bases, and 2 bases lay outside the gene matches. CDR1 ENHRY and CDR2 SYGVKD come from the germline V gene. The CDR3 has 14 residues. DNA for the CDR3: TGTGCCATCAGTCCGGGACAGGGGACCGGGGAGCTGTTTTTT. This codes for CAISPGQGTGELFF.

The J gene is TRBJ2-3, the V gene TRBV19; TRBD2 matches 13 bases. The CDR3 contains 20 residues. CDR1 is LNHDA, CDR2 SQIVND, per germline (reference sequence). V was pared by 1 base and J by 2 bases, with 12 bases of the junction left unmatched. In DNA, the CDR3 is TGTGCCAGTAGTATAGCCCCGAAGACTAGCGGGAGGCGCCTCACAGATACGCAGTATTTT. Translation gives CASSIAPKTSGRRLTDTQYF.

This clone was seen a few times. Other DNA sequences from this sample encode an identical CDR3 as well. J is TRBJ2-7 and V is TRBV28; 7 positions match TRBD1. V shed 5 bases, J shed 3 bases, and the junction held 4 bases outside the gene matches. This CDR3 comprises 13 residues. Germline V CDR1 and CDR2: MDHEN, SYDVKM. The CDR3 region is CASSPGQSYEQYF. The DNA for the CDR3 is TGTGCCAGCAGTCCGGGACAGAGCTACGAGCAGTACTTC.

The chain employs TRBV5-4 and TRBJ2-7; 7 bases line up with TRBD1. V lost 1 base, J lost 4 bases, and 5 bases stayed unmatched. Germline CDR1 SGHNT, CDR2 YYREEE (reference sequence). The CDR3 sequence is 14 residues long. CDR3 bases: TGTGCCAGCAGCTTGAGACAGGGTGGGTACGAGCAGTACTTC. It encodes CASSLRQGGYEQYF.

This clone showed up just a few times. V usage is TRBV5-6 and J usage is TRBJ2-3, with 9 bases identical to TRBD1. Trimming took 3 bases from V and 3 from J; bases not matched to a gene: 5. The CDR3 is 15 residues long. Germline V gene sequence: CDR1 SGHDT, CDR2 YYEEEE. The CDR3 loop is CASSWRQGETDTQYF. For the CDR3, the DNA is TGTGCCAGCAGCTGGCGACAGGGGGAGACAGATACGCAGTATTTT.

This clone was counted a few times. This sample includes further DNA sequences coding for the same CDR3. The chain uses TRBV28 and TRBJ1-5; the D is unclear. The germline V gene has CDR1 MDHEN and CDR2 SYDVKM. The CDR3 covers 11 residues. Trimming shortened V by 5 bases and J by 4 bases, and 3 bases separated the two germline ends. This CDR3 reads CASSLNQPQHF. CDR3 bases: TGTGCCAGCAGTCTTAATCAGCCCCAGCATTTT.

The rearrangement uses TRBV29-1 and TRBJ2-3; D is uncertain. The CDR3 sequence is 13 residues long. Trimming shortened V by 4 bases and J by 2 bases, and 10 bases separated the two germline ends. Germline-derived CDR1 and CDR2 are SQVTM and ANQGSEA. CDR3 region: CSVVRLFTDTQYF. CDR3 coding DNA: TGCAGCGTTGTACGGTTGTTCACAGATACGCAGTATTTT.

This clone appeared a few times. The genes are TRBV5-4 and TRBJ1-1; the D gene is possibly TRBD1 (5 bases). Looked up from germline, CDR1 is SGHNT and CDR2 is YYREEE (reference sequence). V was clipped by 3 bases and J by 1 base, with 7 bases between them. The CDR3 extends over 13 amino acids. The CDR3, as DNA: TGTGCCAGCAGCTCTACAGGGAACACTGAAGCTTTCTTT. As protein: CASSSTGNTEAFF.

The chain has TRBV7-9 and TRBJ2-1, with D possibly matching TRBD2 (6 bases). This CDR3 has 17 amino acids. Trimming left V 0 bases short and J 4 bases short, with 16 bases between. Germline CDR1 is SEHNR and CDR2 is FQNEAQ (reference sequence). This CDR3 reads CASSLALAVAGYNEQFF. In nucleotides, the CDR3 is TGTGCCAGCAGCTTAGCTTTAGCGGTCGCGGGTTACAATGAGCAGTTCTTC. Complete variable domain (other parts from reference TRBV7-9 and TRBJ2-1): DTGVSQNPRHKITKRGQNVTFRCDPISEHNRLYWYRQTLGQGPEFLTYFQNEAQLEKSRLLSDRFSAERPKGSFSTLEIQRTEQGDSAMYLCASSLALAVAGYNEQFFGPGTRLTVL.

This chain links TRBV5-1 with TRBJ1-1, with D perhaps matching TRBD1 (5 bases). This CDR3 is built from 15 residues. Germline values: CDR1 SGHRS, CDR2 YFSETQ. Trimming removed 4 bases from V and 1 base from J, with 14 bases in between. Here the CDR3 reads CASSPMPGGNTEAFF. As DNA, the CDR3 is TGCGCCAGCAGCCCGATGCCGGGGGGGAACACTGAAGCTTTCTTT.

The V gene is TRBV7-9, the J gene TRBJ2-3, with D possibly TRBD2 on 5 matching bases. V lost 5 bases to trimming and J lost 4 bases, with 16 bases between them. The germline V gene has CDR1 SEHNR and CDR2 FQNEAQ (reference sequence). The CDR3 contains 15 residues. CDR3 region: CASSPLGSRADTQYF. The DNA for the CDR3 is TGTGCCAGCAGCCCGCTTGGGAGTCGAGCAGATACGCAGTATTTT.

This clone was observed a few times. The genes are TRBV29-1 and TRBJ1-2; TRBD1 matches at 8 bases. The trim removed 6 bases at V and 5 bases at J, leaving 5 bases unmatched. The CDR3 contains 12 residues. CDR1 and CDR2 from the germline V gene are SQVTM and ANQGSEA. The CDR3 nucleotides are TGCAGCGTCGCCCAGGGGGCATATGGCTACACCTTC. Protein: CSVAQGAYGYTF.

The sample holds a few counts of this clone. The rearrangement uses TRBV15 and TRBJ2-1, with TRBD2 matching 11 bases. The CDR3 covers 15 residues. With V trimmed by 7 bases and J by 0 bases, 2 bases remained unmatched. Looked up from germline, CDR1 is LNHNV and CDR2 is YYDKDF (reference sequence). CDR3 nucleotide sequence: TGTGCCACCACTAGCGGGAGGAGCTCCTACAATGAGCAGTTCTTC. The encoded protein is CATTSGRSSYNEQFF.

This clone was detected only a few times. J is TRBJ2-7 and V is TRBV7-9, with D tentatively TRBD1 (5 bases). Germline CDR1 and CDR2: SEHNR and FQNEAQ (reference sequence). Trimming took 5 bases from V and 0 from J, leaving 14 bases between them. The CDR3 runs to 15 residues. The CDR3 nucleotides are TGTGCCAGCAGCCAGGACAAAGGGGCCTCCTACGAGCAGTACGTC. Translation gives CASSQDKGASYEQYV.

This clone has only a few counts. The chain joins TRBV7-2 to TRBJ2-7; D possibly corresponds to TRBD2 (6 bases). V lost 4 bases to trimming and J lost 7 bases, with 20 bases between them. The V gene's germline CDR1 is SGHTA and CDR2 FQGNSA. This CDR3 is 15 amino acids long. This CDR3 is CASSYGRDPFWEQYV. CDR3 nucleotides: TGTGCCAGCAGCTATGGGCGGGACCCATTTTGGGAGCAGTACGTC.

The chain couples TRBV30 to TRBJ2-3, with 7 bases identical to TRBD2. The length of the CDR3 is 13 residues. The J segment lost 6 bases and the V segment lost 2 bases, leaving 5 bases of the junction unmatched. Per the germline V gene, CDR1 is GTSNPN and CDR2 is SVGIG (reference sequence). CDR3 in amino acids: CAWSPYSGDTQYF. CDR3 nucleotides: TGTGCCTGGAGTCCATATAGCGGGGATACGCAGTATTTT.

The chain links TRBV29-1 to TRBJ2-1; 8 bases align to TRBD1. The CDR3 is 13 residues long. From germline, CDR1 is SQVTM and CDR2 ANQGSEA. J lost 5 bases, V lost 4 bases, and 4 bases had no gene match. The DNA for the CDR3 is TGCAGCGTTGGGACAGGGATCCACAATGAGCAGTTCTTC. Translated, it gives CSVGTGIHNEQFF.

In its sample, this clone was seen a few times. The genes are TRBV7-9 and TRBJ2-6; D gene ambiguous. Trimming took off 6 bases at V and 4 bases at J, with 13 bases between the two ends. CDR3 length equals 15 residues. Germline CDR1 is SEHNR and CDR2 is FQNEAQ (reference sequence). The CDR3 spells CASRQTGSGANVLTF. CDR3 DNA sequence: TGTGCCAGCAGACAAACGGGTTCAGGGGCCAACGTCCTGACTTTC.

V usage is TRBV5-4 and J usage is TRBJ2-3, with 8 bases lining up with TRBD2. V gave up 0 bases and J gave up 2 bases; unmatched junction bases: 5. Germline lookup yields CDR1 SGHNT and CDR2 YYREEE (reference sequence). The CDR3 loop spans 16 amino acids. The CDR3 spells CASSLVTSGPTDTQYF. The CDR3 DNA sequence: TGTGCCAGCAGCTTGGTCACTAGCGGCCCCACAGATACGCAGTATTTT.

This clone appeared a few times. This chain uses TRBV2 with TRBJ2-7; 9 nucleotides line up with TRBD1. J was trimmed by 10 bases and V by 7 bases; bases with no gene match: 14. CDR1 and CDR2 (germline): SNHLY, FYNNEI. The CDR3 totals 14 residues. The CDR3, as DNA: TGTGCCAGCACCTCGGGGACAGGGAGGTTAGACCAGTACTTC. It translates to CASTSGTGRLDQYF.